This TCR beta chain was recovered during a study of cytomegalovirus exposure and HLA in healthy donors. Study in general: Sequencing of some 190 million T cells in an earlier analysis found about 120 million unique TCR beta sequences. Study observations and caveats: As immune exposure information, only CMV serostatus was available. In a later analysis, V- and J-gene trimming of beta chains associated with a DCLRE1C missense variant, replicated independently. HLA alleles were associated with around 17,000 TCR beta sequences in a later analysis at 0.05 false discovery rate.

The PCR ran on 60 Vbeta and 13 Jbeta primers. TCRdb keeps only in-frame clones here, not all; method: immunoSEQ multiplex PCR. The table has about 150,000 clones, roughly 74% seen once. The CDR3 consists of 15 residues. Germline CDR1 and CDR2: LGHNA and YSLEER. With V trimmed by 0 bases and J by 3 bases, 2 bases remained unmatched. Details on this clone: Its target is not known.

This TCR was recovered from a man aged 18 to 29 in good health and CMV-seronegative. The rearrangement links TRBV4-3 to TRBJ2-7; TRBD2 matches 10 bases. Sequenced: PBMCs. CDR3 DNA: TGCGCCAGCAGCCAAGAGTCTAGCGGGGGCTACGAGCAGTACTTC. Protein sequence: CASSQESSGGYEQYF.